Sequencing of this T cell receptor beta chain was carried out in a study of blood T cell repertoires in COVID-19. Study in general: The United States, Italy and Spain supplied acute and convalescent COVID-19 samples. Nucleic acid was either cDNA or gDNA, and it came from T cells, B-cell-depleted T cells, or PBMCs.

The CDR3 has 16 amino acids. Germline V gene data show CDR1 as MGHDK and CDR2 as SYGVNS. Trimming removed 8 bases from V and 0 bases from J; junction bases left unmatched: 11. Per the study methods: Amplified reference gene primers provided the basis for estimating nucleated cell counts. Assay: immunoSEQ multiplex PCR; the TCRdb copy retains only in-frame clones and omits some. V and J calls and clone size are those listed in that table; D and trimming were worked out from the DNA. The table has roughly 75,000 clones, about 74% seen once. This rearrangement joins TRBV25-1 to TRBJ1-1, with TRBD1 identical over 8 bases. The sample was peripheral blood. This sequence was found in a human donor with acute or convalescent COVID-19. The donor label of this sample is uncertain. This CDR3 reads CASLTGTGGLNTEAFF. Here the CDR3 DNA reads TGTGCCAGCCTGACCGGGACAGGAGGATTGAACACTGAAGCTTTCTTT.